The entry below gives a single T cell receptor beta chain sequence along with its context. No antigen is known for it. This entry comes from a study of a mutant IDH1 vaccine in newly diagnosed glioma. Germline V gene sequence: CDR1 LGHNA, CDR2 YNFKEQ. This CDR3 has 16 amino acids. V trimming: 3 bases; J trimming: 0 bases; junction bases outside the gene matches: 4. Time point reported: week 35, safety follow-up. The investigators gave 300 ug of mutant IDH1 20-mer peptide in each vaccine dose, together with topical imiquimod. The table came from immunoSEQ multiplex PCR; TCRdb's copy has only in-frame clones and leaves some out. Among some 46,000 clones listed, 85% to 95% were seen once.

Sequencing used PBMCs, obtained from a glioma patient whose treatment included an IDH1 peptide vaccine. This sequence originates from a man aged 50 to 60 with glioma. The V gene is TRBV4-2, the J gene TRBJ1-3; 8 nucleotides align to TRBD1. As DNA, the CDR3 is TGTGCCAGCAGCCACCTACAGGGGGACTCTGGAAACACCATATATTTT. Amino acid sequence: CASSHLQGDSGNTIYF.